A single sample gave rise to the 3 T cell receptor beta chains below, sequenced in a study of cytomegalovirus exposure and HLA in healthy donors. PCR involved 60 Vbeta and 13 Jbeta primers. Clones were read by immunoSEQ multiplex PCR, and TCRdb kept only the in-frame ones, dropping some. The sample consists of 85,000 to 130,000 clones, about 76% of them appearing once. Sequencing used PBMCs. The source of these receptors is a woman between 45 and 65 years old in good health and CMV-seropositive.

The chain links TRBV28 to TRBJ2-2, with 7 bases fitting TRBD2. Germline CDR1 and CDR2: MDHEN and SYDVKM. The CDR3 contains 16 residues. The junction had 7 bases not matched to a gene; V was cut back by 3 bases and J by 3 bases. CDR3 sequence (DNA): TGTGCCAGCAGTTTGTCTCAAGCGGGGCACACCGGGGAGCTGTTTTTT. It yields the protein CASSLSQAGHTGELFF. The full variable domain, with the rest looked up from reference TRBV28 and TRBJ2-2, is DVKVTQSSRYLVKRTGEKVFLECVQDMDHENMFWYRQDPGLGLRLIYFSYDVKMKEKGDIPEGYSVSREKKERFSLILESASTNQTSMYLCASSLSQAGHTGELFFGEGSRLTVL.

The CDR3: CASSVGQTREQNIQYF. The CDR3 DNA sequence: TGTGCCAGCAGCGTCGGACAGACCAGGGAACAAAACATTCAGTACTTC. The chain is built from TRBV9 and TRBJ2-4; D is perhaps TRBD1 (6 bases). The CDR3 is made up of 16 amino acids. V was pared by 2 bases and J by 5 bases, with 17 bases between. The germline V gene has CDR1 SGDLS and CDR2 YYNGEE.

The chain employs TRBV27 and TRBJ2-7, with 13 nucleotides matching TRBD2. V lost 4 bases and J lost 4; bases outside the gene matches: 4. The CDR3 runs to 15 residues. Germline values: CDR1 MNHEY, CDR2 SMNVEV (reference sequence). Here the CDR3 DNA reads TGTGCCAGCAGTTGGGGACTAGCGGGGACGTACGAGCAGTACTTC. Translation: CASSWGLAGTYEQYF.